Listed below are T cell receptor beta chains from one sample, sequenced in a study of T cell clonotyping in hematopoietic cell transplantation. Some clones are missing from TCRdb's copy, which holds only in-frame ones; the method was immunoSEQ multiplex PCR. Of approximately 28,000 clones listed, 65% to 90% are singletons. This specimen was peripheral blood mononuclear cells, taken before stem cell transplant. Source of these receptors: an older woman with acute myeloid leukemia. Some clones in this sample may be carry-over from other donors' samples. The CDR3 runs from the conserved cysteine through the conserved F or W. The D gene is left open where the match is weak. For some rows the clone size is stated as once, few or many, or as a class when expanded; others skip it.

.	TRBV29-1	TRBJ1-3	.	TGCAGCGTTGAGGTCCCGCCAGCCGGAAACACCATATATTTT	CSVEVPPAGNTIYF
.	TRBV27	TRBJ2-7	.	TGTGCCAGCCGGGATTCTCTTACCTACGAGCAGTACTTC	CASRDSLTYEQYF
few	TRBV11-2	TRBJ2-4	TRBD2	TGTGCCAGCAGCTTAGGGGGACTAGATGATCAGTACTTC	CASSLGGLDDQYF
.	TRBV7-9	TRBJ2-7	.	TGTGCCAGCAGCCCGGACAGCTCCTACGAGCAGTACTTC	CASSPDSSYEQYF
.	TRBV7-8	TRBJ2-7	.	TGTGCCAGCAGCTTAGCGCGAGAGGCGAAAGAGCAGTACTTC	CASSLAREAKEQYF
.	TRBV28	TRBJ2-3	.	TGTGCCAGCAGTTTCCTGGGCCCCAGAGATACGCAGTATTTT	CASSFLGPRDTQYF
.	TRBV5-4	TRBJ2-1	TRBD2	TGTGCCAGCAGCGCTGGACTAGCGGGGGGGATCGATGAGCAGTTCTTC	CASSAGLAGGIDEQFF
.	TRBV7-9	TRBJ2-7	TRBD2	TGTGCCAGCAGCTTTAGGGCTAGCGGGGTTACATCCTACGAGCAGTACTTC	CASSFRASGVTSYEQYF
.	TRBV4-1	TRBJ2-2	.	TGCGCCAGCAGCCGGACCGGGGAGCTGTTTTTT	CASSRTGELFF
.	TRBV5-1	TRBJ1-5	TRBD1	TGCGCCAGCAGCAAAAGGGACAGTCGAAGGCGAAAGAGGGGCAATCAGCCCCAGCATTTT	CASSKRDSRRRKRGNQPQHF
.	TRBV5-6	TRBJ1-6	.	TGTGCCAGCAGGGGGGCTTTTAGTTCACCCCTCCACTTT	CASRGAFSSPLHF
.	TRBV7-9	TRBJ1-1	.	TGTGCCAGCAGCTTAGCGCTCGGGGCGGCCACTGAAGCTTTCTTT	CASSLALGAATEAFF
few	TRBV19	TRBJ2-1	TRBD2	TGTGCCAGTAGTATGTCCGGGACTAACTACAATGAGCAGTTCTTC	CASSMSGTNYNEQFF
.	TRBV20-1	TRBJ2-7	.	TGCAGTGCTAGAGATTGGGGCGAGCAGTACTTC	CSARDWGEQYF
.	TRBV7-9	TRBJ2-7	.	TGTGCCAGCAGCACCCACTACGAGCAGTACTTC	CASSTHYEQYF
.	TRBV5-6	TRBJ2-3	TRBD2	TGTGCCAGCAGCTTGGTTAGCGGGGGCACAGATACGCAGTATTTT	CASSLVSGGTDTQYF
.	TRBV6-1	TRBJ2-1	TRBD1	TGTGCCAGCAAGCTAGACAGGGGGGCCTACAATGAGCAGTTCTTC	CASKLDRGAYNEQFF
.	TRBV28	TRBJ1-1	.	TGTGCCAGCAGTTTAGTGGGGGGATCGACTGAAGCTTTCTTT	CASSLVGGSTEAFF
.	TRBV11-2	TRBJ2-1	TRBD2	TGTGCCAGCAGCTTAGGCCCTCTAGCGGGGGCTGCTGAGCAGTTCTTC	CASSLGPLAGAAEQFF
.	TRBV6-1	TRBJ1-5	.	TGTGCCAGCAGTGCCGTACCGGGCCAGGGCAATCAGCCCCAGCATTTT	CASSAVPGQGNQPQHF
.	TRBV27	TRBJ1-1	.	TGTGCCAGCAGTTTTGGGACCCCGAACACTGAAGCTTTCTTT	CASSFGTPNTEAFF
few	TRBV10-2	TRBJ2-2	.	TGCGCCAGCCGACAGAACACCGGGGAGCTGTTTTTT	CASRQNTGELFF
.	TRBV19	TRBJ2-6	.	TGTGCCAGTAGTTTGGGGACCTCTGGGGCCAACGTCCTGACTTTC	CASSLGTSGANVLTF
.	TRBV27	TRBJ1-2	TRBD1	TGTGCCAGCAGTTTACAGGGGGATGGCTACACCTTC	CASSLQGDGYTF
.	TRBV4-1	TRBJ2-7	TRBD1	TGCGCCAGCAGCCAAGGGACAGGGGGCTCCTACGAGCAGTACTTC	CASSQGTGGSYEQYF
.	TRBV5-4	TRBJ1-2	.	TGTGCCAGCAGCTTCGGGGTTAACTTACCGGATGGCTACACCTTC	CASSFGVNLPDGYTF
.	TRBV7-8	TRBJ2-2	TRBD2	TGTGCCAGCAGCTTACAGCGGGGGTACACCGGGGAGCTGTTTTTT	CASSLQRGYTGELFF